Each of the 13 T cell receptor beta chains below was sequenced from the same sample in a study of blood T cell repertoires in COVID-19. Produced via immunoSEQ multiplex PCR; TCRdb's table is partial and in-frame only. The sample comprises 50,000 to 80,000 clones, 70% to 90% of which are singletons, and approximately 6.6% rests with the top ten. What was sequenced was peripheral blood. All receptors come from a man aged 50-60 years with active COVID-19.

The chain is built from TRBV10-3 and TRBJ2-7; D call uncertain. Germline CDR1 and CDR2: ENHRY and SYGVKD. The CDR3 is 15 amino acids. Trimming pared 0 bases from V and 4 bases from J, leaving 13 bases between. CDR3 coding DNA: TGTGCCATCAGTGAGTCTTCGTTAGGCGGTTACGAGCAGTACGTC. It translates to CAISESSLGGYEQYV.

The rearrangement joins TRBV29-1 to TRBJ1-2; TRBD1 matches at 8 bases. V was clipped by 6 bases and J by 7 bases; unmatched bases: 7. Germline V gene sequence: CDR1 SQVTM, CDR2 ANQGSEA. CDR3 length: 12 amino acids. In nucleotides, the CDR3 is TGCAGCGTCGAGAGGACAGGGACTGGCTACACCTTC. This sequence encodes CSVERTGTGYTF.

The chain combines TRBV10-3 with TRBJ2-1, with a weak D call TRBD2 (6 bases). Germline lookup yields CDR1 ENHRY and CDR2 SYGVKD. The CDR3 is made up of 15 amino acids. With 2 bases removed from V and 14 bases from J, the gap between germline ends came to 22 bases. CDR3 DNA: TGTGCCATCAGTGAGCCCAACAACCCTACTAGCTTGGAGTTCTTC. Residues: CAISEPNNPTSLEFF.

V is TRBV27 and J is TRBJ2-7, with D tentatively TRBD1 (6 bases). Germline CDR1 is MNHEY and CDR2 is SMNVEV (reference sequence). The CDR3 length is 15 residues. V lost 2 bases and J lost 2, with 13 bases in between. The CDR3 nucleotides are TGTGCCAGCAGTTTAAGGGGGTCCGCGGCCTACGAGCAGTACGTC. This sequence encodes CASSLRGSAAYEQYV.

There are a few counts of this clone. The chain joins TRBV7-8 to TRBJ2-7; tentatively, D is TRBD2 (5 bases). There are 16 residues in the CDR3. Germline loops: CDR1 SGHVS, CDR2 FQNEAQ. V lost 4 bases and J lost 0, with 16 bases in between. The CDR3 region is CASSSRFVGVSYEQYF. In DNA, the CDR3 is TGTGCCAGCAGCTCAAGATTTGTCGGGGTCTCCTACGAGCAGTACTTC.

V is TRBV4-1 and J is TRBJ1-2; D may be TRBD1 (5 bases). This CDR3 has 14 amino acids. Deletions cut 4 bases from V and 2 bases from J, with 11 bases between. Germline loops: CDR1 MGHRA, CDR2 YSYEKL. The CDR3 bases are TGCGCCAGCAGCCTAACTTCAGGGAACTATGGCTACACCTTC. Amino acid sequence: CASSLTSGNYGYTF.

V is TRBV6-5 and J is TRBJ1-3; weak D call: TRBD1 (6 bases). Trimming removed 7 bases at V and 4 bases at J, with 17 bases between. Germline loops: CDR1 MNHEY, CDR2 SVGAGI. This CDR3 has 15 amino acids. The DNA of the CDR3 is TGTGCCAGCATCCTGAACACAGGGAACGGAAACACCATATATTTT. Translation: CASILNTGNGNTIYF.

This clone has ten or more counts. At the DNA level, this CDR3 is encoded by other sequences in the same sample as well. V is TRBV12-3 or TRBV12-4 and J is TRBJ2-7; maybe TRBD1 (6 bases). This CDR3 spans 13 amino acids. V was cut by 5 bases and J by 0 bases, with 8 bases left in between. The CDR3 is CASSQDSSYEQYF. CDR3 bases: TGTGCCAGCAGTCAGGACAGCTCCTACGAGCAGTACTTC.

The CDR3 region has the DNA TGTGCCACCAGTGAATCTCCCCCCCGGAATGAGCAGTTCTTC. Translated, it gives CATSESPPRNEQFF. V usage is TRBV24-1 and J usage is TRBJ2-1; D is ambiguous. This CDR3 is 14 amino acids long. Trimming stripped 4 bases from V and 7 bases from J, with 13 bases between. From germline, CDR1 is KGHDR and CDR2 SFDVKD.

The chain combines TRBV3-1 (or the pseudogene TRBV3-2) with TRBJ2-2; a weak D match, TRBD1 (6 bases). Germline CDR1 reads LGHDT; CDR2 reads YNNKEL (reference sequence). The CDR3 is made up of 16 amino acids. Between the trimmed V and J ends, which lost 4 bases and 1 base, there was a span of 13 bases. The CDR3 region is CASSRGGTWNTGELFF. As DNA, the CDR3 is TGTGCCAGCAGCCGTGGGGGCACCTGGAACACCGGGGAGCTGTTTTTT.

This chain connects TRBV6-6 to TRBJ1-6; 8 bases line up with TRBD1. Trimming took 6 bases from V and 7 from J; bases not matched to a gene: 8. The CDR3 consists of 15 residues. CDR1 is MNHNY and CDR2 is SVGAGI in the germline V gene (reference sequence). The CDR3 DNA reads TGTGCCAGCAGGTTATTACAGGGGGGGAATTCACCCCTCCACTTT. It is translated as CASRLLQGGNSPLHF.

The J gene is TRBJ2-5, the V gene TRBV19; 7 nucleotides line up with TRBD2. With 0 bases clipped from V and 4 bases from J, the junction kept 8 bases outside the gene matches. From germline, CDR1 is LNHDA and CDR2 SQIVND (reference sequence). CDR3 length equals 16 residues. The CDR3 DNA reads as TGTGCCAGTAGTATAGAGGGCGGGAGAGGCCGAGAGACCCAGTACTTC. Residues: CASSIEGGRGRETQYF. Looking up the rest from reference TRBV19 and TRBJ2-5 gives the full variable domain: DGGITQSPKYLFRKEGQNVTLSCEQNLNHDAMYWYRQDPGQGLRLIYYSQIVNDFQKGDIAEGYSVSREKKESFPLTVTSAQKNPTAFYLCASSIEGGRGRETQYFGPGTRLLVL.

This rearrangement joins TRBV5-4 to TRBJ2-1, with TRBD2 identical over 9 bases. J was trimmed by 3 bases and V by 2 bases; bases with no gene match: 6. There are 16 residues in the CDR3. Germline values: CDR1 SGHNT, CDR2 YYREEE (reference sequence). CDR3 nucleotides: TGTGCCAGCAGCTTTACAGCGGGAGGACTCTACAATGAGCAGTTCTTC. It translates to CASSFTAGGLYNEQFF.